This T cell receptor (beta chain) was sequenced for a study of siplizumab effects on memory and regulatory T cells. Regarding the study as a whole: Left unconfirmed was the suppressive function of proliferating Tregs from siplizumab cultures. The study found that siplizumab significantly reduced alloreactive sequences traceable to unstimulated CD4+ memory cells.

Profiled with immunoSEQ multiplex PCR; TCRdb holds only in-frame clones, not every one. The data contain about 100,000 clones, 85% to 95% of them singletons. Comment on this clone: Its target is not known.

Germline values: CDR1 SEHNR, CDR2 FQNEAQ (reference sequence). The CDR3 length is 14 residues. Trimming at V came to 5 bases and at J to 6 bases, leaving 6 bases not matched to a gene. The sample comprised non-Treg CD4+ T cells sorted from blood. This clonotype originated in a human donor in good health. The V gene is TRBV7-9, the J gene TRBJ2-1; the match to TRBD1 covers 8 bases. Written as DNA, the CDR3 is TGTGCCAGCAGCCTCACAGGGGGAACCAATGAGCAGTTCTTC. Protein product: CASSLTGGTNEQFF.